This T cell receptor beta chain was captured in a study of T cell repertoires in cytomegalovirus infection. On the study more broadly: The public TCR beta signatures pointed to both CMV infection and matching HLA type. Study conclusions and caveats: Of the TCR beta families, the public ones yielded a cumulative frequency that identified carriers of CMV plus the relevant HLA.

On this clonotype: Its target is unknown.

TCRdb analysed the reads with MiXCR anew, one entry per CDR3 protein. The sample includes roughly 800,000 distinct CDR3 sequences, 25% to 35% of them seen just once. V lost 4 bases and J lost 5; bases outside the gene matches: 8. CDR1 is MDHEN, CDR2 SYDVKM, per germline. CDR3 length: 17 amino acids. This rearrangement joins TRBV28 to TRBJ2-2; 12 bases align to TRBD2. The sequencing used cultured CD8+ T cells from PBMCs, collected from culture after CMV antigen stimulation. The clonotype was recovered from a human donor in good health (CMV status not recorded). Some clones in this sample may be carry-over from other donors' samples. The CDR3 here is CASSSRLAGEGTGELFF. The CDR3 DNA reads as TGTGCCAGCAGTTCGCGACTAGCGGGGGAGGGGACCGGGGAGCTGTTTTTT. Using reference TRBV28 and TRBJ2-2 for the parts outside the CDR3, the full variable domain is DVKVTQSSRYLVKRTGEKVFLECVQDMDHENMFWYRQDPGLGLRLIYFSYDVKMKEKGDIPEGYSVSREKKERFSLILESASTNQTSMYLCASSSRLAGEGTGELFFGEGSRLTVL.